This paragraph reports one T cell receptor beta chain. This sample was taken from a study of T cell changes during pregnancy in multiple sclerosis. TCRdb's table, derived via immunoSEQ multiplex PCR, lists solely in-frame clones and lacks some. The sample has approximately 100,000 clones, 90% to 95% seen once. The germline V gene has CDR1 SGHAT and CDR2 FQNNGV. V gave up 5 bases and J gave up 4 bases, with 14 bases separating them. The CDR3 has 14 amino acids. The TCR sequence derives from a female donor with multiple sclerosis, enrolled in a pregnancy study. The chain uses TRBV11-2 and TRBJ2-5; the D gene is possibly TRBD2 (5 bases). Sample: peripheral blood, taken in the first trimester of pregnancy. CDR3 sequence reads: CASSIVLGGETQYF. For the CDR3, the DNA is TGTGCCAGCAGCATAGTACTAGGAGGAGAGACCCAGTACTTC.